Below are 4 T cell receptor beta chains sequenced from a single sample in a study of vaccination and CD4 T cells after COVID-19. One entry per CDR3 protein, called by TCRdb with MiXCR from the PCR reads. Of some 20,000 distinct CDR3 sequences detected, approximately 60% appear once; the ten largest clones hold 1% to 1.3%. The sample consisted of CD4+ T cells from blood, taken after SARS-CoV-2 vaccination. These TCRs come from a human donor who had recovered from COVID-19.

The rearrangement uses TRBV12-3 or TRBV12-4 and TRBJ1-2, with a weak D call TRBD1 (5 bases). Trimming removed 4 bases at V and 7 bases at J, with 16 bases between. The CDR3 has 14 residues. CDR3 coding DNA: TGTGCCAGCAGTTCCCTTGAGGGGAAGTCTGGCTACACCTTC. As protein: CASSSLEGKSGYTF.

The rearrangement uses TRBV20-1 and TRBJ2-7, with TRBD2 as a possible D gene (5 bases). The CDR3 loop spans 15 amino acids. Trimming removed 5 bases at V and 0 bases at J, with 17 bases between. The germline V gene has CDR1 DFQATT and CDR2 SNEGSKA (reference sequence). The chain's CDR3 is CSAAGTRGSSYEQYF. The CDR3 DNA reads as TGCAGTGCTGCAGGTACTCGGGGAAGCTCCTACGAGCAGTACTTC.

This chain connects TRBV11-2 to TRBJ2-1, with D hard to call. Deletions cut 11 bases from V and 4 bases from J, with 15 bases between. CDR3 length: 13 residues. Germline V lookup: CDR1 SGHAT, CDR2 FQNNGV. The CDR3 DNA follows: TGTGCCTCCCAGACTGGGCAGTACAATGAGCAGTTCTTC. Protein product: CASQTGQYNEQFF.

The CDR3 reads CASSTSFGGNTDTQYF. CDR3 in DNA: TGTGCCAGCTCCACCAGCTTCGGGGGTAACACAGATACGCAGTATTTT. The chain has TRBV18 and TRBJ2-3; D might be TRBD2 (6 bases). V gave up 6 bases and J gave up 2 bases, with 18 bases separating them. The CDR3 totals 16 residues. Germline V gene lookup returns CDR1 KGHSH and CDR2 LQKENI.